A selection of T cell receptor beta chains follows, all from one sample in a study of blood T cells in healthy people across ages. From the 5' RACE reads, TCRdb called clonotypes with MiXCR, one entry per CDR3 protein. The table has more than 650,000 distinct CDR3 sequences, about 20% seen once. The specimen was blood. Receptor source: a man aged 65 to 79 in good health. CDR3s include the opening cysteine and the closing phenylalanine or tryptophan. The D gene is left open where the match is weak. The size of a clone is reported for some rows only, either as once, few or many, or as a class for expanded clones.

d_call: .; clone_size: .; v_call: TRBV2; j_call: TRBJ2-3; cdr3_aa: CASSEALPPDTQYF; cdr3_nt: TGTGCCAGCAGTGAAGCGCTGCCCCCGGATACGCAGTATTTT
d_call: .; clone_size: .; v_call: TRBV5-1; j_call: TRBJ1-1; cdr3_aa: CASSRELSTEAFF; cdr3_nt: TGCGCCAGCAGCAGGGAGTTAAGCACTGAAGCTTTCTTT
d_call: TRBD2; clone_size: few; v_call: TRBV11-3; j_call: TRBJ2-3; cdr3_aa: CASSSGLGMDTQYF; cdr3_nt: TGTGCCAGCAGCTCGGGACTAGGTATGGATACGCAGTATTTT
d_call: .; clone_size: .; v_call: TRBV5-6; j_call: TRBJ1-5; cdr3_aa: CASSFSGAGQPQHF; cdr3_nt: TGTGCCAGCAGCTTTAGCGGGGCCGGTCAGCCCCAGCATTTT
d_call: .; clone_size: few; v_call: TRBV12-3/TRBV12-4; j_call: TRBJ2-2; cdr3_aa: CASRTDTGELFF; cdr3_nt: TGTGCCAGCAGAACAGACACCGGGGAGCTGTTTTTT
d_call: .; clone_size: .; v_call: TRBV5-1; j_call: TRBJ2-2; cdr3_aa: CASSLVQSNTGELFF; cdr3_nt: TGCGCCAGCAGCTTGGTACAGTCGAACACCGGGGAGCTGTTTTTT
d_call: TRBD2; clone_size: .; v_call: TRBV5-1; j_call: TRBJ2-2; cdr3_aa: CASSSPGSGGTGELFF; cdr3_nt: TGCGCCAGCAGCTCCCCTGGGTCGGGGGGGACCGGGGAGCTGTTTTTT
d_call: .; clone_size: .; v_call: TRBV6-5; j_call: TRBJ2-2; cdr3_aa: CASSSGLIGPGELFF; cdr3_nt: TGTGCCAGCAGTTCCGGACTCATTGGCCCCGGGGAGCTGTTTTTT
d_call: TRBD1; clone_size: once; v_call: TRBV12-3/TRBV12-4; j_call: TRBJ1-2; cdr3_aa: CASSPRQGDSYGYTF; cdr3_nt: TGTGCCAGCAGTCCACGACAGGGGGACTCCTATGGCTACACCTTC
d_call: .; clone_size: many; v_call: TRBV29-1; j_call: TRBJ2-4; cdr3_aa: CSVLGFRESQNIQYF; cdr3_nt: TGCAGCGTTTTGGGCTTTCGGGAGTCCCAAAACATTCAGTACTTC
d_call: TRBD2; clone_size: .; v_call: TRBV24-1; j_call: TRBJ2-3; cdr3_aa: CATSDRTSGGWTDTQYF; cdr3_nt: TGTGCCACCAGTGATCGGACTAGCGGGGGGTGGACAGATACGCAGTATTTT
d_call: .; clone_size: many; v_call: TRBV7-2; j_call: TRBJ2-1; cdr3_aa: CASSLVDEQFF; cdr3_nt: TGTGCCAGCAGCCTTGTGGATGAGCAGTTCTTC
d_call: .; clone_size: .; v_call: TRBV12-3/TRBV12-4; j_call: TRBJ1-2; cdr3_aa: CASSGGRQAYGYTF; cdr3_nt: TGTGCCAGCAGTGGGGGTAGGCAGGCGTATGGCTACACCTTC
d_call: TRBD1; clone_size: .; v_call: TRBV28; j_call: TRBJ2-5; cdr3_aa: CASSQGVKTQYF; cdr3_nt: TGTGCCAGCAGTCAGGGGGTAAAGACCCAGTACTTC
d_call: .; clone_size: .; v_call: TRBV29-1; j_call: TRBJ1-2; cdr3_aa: CSAGVGNYGHTF; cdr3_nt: TGCAGCGCTGGGGTGGGGAACTATGGCCACACCTTC
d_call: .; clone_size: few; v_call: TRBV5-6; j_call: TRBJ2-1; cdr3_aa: CAISLPYRSYNEQFF; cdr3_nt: TGTGCCATCAGCTTGCCGTACAGAAGTTACAATGAGCAGTTCTTC
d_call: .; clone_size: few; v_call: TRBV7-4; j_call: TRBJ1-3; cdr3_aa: CASSLHIGLGNTIYF; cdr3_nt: TGTGCCAGCAGCCTACATATTGGGCTGGGAAACACCATATATTTT
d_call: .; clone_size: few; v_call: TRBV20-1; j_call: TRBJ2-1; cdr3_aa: CRASSSYNEQFF; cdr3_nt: TGCAGAGCCTCTAGTTCCTACAATGAGCAGTTCTTC
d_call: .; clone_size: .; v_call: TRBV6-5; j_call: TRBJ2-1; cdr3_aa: CASSIGGGGYNEQFF; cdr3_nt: TGTGCCAGCAGTATAGGGGGAGGAGGGTACAATGAGCAGTTCTTC
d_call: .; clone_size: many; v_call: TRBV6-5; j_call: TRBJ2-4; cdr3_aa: CASSRTGNAKNIQYF; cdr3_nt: TGTGCCAGCAGTCGTACAGGGAACGCCAAAAACATTCAGTACTTC
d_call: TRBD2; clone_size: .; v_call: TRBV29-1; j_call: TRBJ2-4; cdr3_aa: CSVEDGGVQYF; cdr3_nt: TGCAGCGTTGAAGACGGGGGGGTTCAGTACTTC
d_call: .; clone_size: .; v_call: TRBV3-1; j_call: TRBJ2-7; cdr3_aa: CASSLMLAHEQYF; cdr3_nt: TGTGCCAGCAGCCTAATGTTAGCCCACGAGCAGTACTTC
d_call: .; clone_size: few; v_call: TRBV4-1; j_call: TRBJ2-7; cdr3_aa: CASSQERRTYEQYF; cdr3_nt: TGCGCCAGCAGCCAAGAGAGGCGGACCTACGAGCAGTACTTC
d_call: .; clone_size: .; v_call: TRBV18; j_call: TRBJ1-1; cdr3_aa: CASRQTREETEAFF; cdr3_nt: TGTGCCAGCCGCCAGACGCGAGAGGAGACTGAAGCTTTCTTT
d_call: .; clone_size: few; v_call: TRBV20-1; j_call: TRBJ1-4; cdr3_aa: CSAREPGTNEKLFF; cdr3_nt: TGCAGTGCTAGAGAGCCAGGGACAAATGAAAAACTGTTTTTT
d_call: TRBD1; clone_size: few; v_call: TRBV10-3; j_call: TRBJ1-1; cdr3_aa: CAIRDRGTEAFF; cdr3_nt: TGTGCCATCAGGGACAGGGGGACTGAAGCTTTCTTT